This T cell receptor (beta chain) was identified in a study of T cell clonotyping in hematopoietic cell transplantation. This table comes from immunoSEQ multiplex PCR, and its TCRdb copy is limited to in-frame clones, with some not included. The sample holds approximately 42,000 clones, approximately 95% seen once. The germline gives CDR1 LNHDA, CDR2 SQIVND (reference sequence). V trimming: 6 bases; J trimming: 4 bases; junction bases outside the gene matches: 3. CDR3 size: 13 residues. The clonotype originates from a man between 25 and 39 years old in good health. Some clones in this sample may be carry-over from other donors' samples. Sequencing input: peripheral blood mononuclear cells. V usage is TRBV19 and J usage is TRBJ2-1, with 7 nucleotides matching TRBD2. The CDR3: CASSGEGYNEQFF. The CDR3 nucleotides are TGTGCCAGTAGCGGGGAGGGGTACAATGAGCAGTTCTTC.